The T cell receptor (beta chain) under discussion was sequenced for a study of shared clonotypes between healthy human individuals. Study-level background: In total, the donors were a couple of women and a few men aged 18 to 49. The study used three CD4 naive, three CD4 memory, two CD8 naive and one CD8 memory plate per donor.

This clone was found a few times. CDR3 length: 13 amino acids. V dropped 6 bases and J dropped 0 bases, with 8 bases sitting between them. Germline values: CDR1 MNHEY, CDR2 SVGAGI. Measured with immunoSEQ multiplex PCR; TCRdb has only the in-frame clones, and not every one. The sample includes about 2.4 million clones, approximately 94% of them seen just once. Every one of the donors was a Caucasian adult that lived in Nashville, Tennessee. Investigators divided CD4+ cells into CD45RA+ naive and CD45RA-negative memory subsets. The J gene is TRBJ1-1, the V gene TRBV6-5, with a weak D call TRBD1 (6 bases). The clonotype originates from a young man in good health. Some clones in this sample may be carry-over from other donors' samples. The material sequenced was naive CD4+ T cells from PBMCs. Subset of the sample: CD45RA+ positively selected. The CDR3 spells CASRNRVNTEAFF. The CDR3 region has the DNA TGTGCCAGCAGAAACAGGGTGAACACTGAAGCTTTCTTT.